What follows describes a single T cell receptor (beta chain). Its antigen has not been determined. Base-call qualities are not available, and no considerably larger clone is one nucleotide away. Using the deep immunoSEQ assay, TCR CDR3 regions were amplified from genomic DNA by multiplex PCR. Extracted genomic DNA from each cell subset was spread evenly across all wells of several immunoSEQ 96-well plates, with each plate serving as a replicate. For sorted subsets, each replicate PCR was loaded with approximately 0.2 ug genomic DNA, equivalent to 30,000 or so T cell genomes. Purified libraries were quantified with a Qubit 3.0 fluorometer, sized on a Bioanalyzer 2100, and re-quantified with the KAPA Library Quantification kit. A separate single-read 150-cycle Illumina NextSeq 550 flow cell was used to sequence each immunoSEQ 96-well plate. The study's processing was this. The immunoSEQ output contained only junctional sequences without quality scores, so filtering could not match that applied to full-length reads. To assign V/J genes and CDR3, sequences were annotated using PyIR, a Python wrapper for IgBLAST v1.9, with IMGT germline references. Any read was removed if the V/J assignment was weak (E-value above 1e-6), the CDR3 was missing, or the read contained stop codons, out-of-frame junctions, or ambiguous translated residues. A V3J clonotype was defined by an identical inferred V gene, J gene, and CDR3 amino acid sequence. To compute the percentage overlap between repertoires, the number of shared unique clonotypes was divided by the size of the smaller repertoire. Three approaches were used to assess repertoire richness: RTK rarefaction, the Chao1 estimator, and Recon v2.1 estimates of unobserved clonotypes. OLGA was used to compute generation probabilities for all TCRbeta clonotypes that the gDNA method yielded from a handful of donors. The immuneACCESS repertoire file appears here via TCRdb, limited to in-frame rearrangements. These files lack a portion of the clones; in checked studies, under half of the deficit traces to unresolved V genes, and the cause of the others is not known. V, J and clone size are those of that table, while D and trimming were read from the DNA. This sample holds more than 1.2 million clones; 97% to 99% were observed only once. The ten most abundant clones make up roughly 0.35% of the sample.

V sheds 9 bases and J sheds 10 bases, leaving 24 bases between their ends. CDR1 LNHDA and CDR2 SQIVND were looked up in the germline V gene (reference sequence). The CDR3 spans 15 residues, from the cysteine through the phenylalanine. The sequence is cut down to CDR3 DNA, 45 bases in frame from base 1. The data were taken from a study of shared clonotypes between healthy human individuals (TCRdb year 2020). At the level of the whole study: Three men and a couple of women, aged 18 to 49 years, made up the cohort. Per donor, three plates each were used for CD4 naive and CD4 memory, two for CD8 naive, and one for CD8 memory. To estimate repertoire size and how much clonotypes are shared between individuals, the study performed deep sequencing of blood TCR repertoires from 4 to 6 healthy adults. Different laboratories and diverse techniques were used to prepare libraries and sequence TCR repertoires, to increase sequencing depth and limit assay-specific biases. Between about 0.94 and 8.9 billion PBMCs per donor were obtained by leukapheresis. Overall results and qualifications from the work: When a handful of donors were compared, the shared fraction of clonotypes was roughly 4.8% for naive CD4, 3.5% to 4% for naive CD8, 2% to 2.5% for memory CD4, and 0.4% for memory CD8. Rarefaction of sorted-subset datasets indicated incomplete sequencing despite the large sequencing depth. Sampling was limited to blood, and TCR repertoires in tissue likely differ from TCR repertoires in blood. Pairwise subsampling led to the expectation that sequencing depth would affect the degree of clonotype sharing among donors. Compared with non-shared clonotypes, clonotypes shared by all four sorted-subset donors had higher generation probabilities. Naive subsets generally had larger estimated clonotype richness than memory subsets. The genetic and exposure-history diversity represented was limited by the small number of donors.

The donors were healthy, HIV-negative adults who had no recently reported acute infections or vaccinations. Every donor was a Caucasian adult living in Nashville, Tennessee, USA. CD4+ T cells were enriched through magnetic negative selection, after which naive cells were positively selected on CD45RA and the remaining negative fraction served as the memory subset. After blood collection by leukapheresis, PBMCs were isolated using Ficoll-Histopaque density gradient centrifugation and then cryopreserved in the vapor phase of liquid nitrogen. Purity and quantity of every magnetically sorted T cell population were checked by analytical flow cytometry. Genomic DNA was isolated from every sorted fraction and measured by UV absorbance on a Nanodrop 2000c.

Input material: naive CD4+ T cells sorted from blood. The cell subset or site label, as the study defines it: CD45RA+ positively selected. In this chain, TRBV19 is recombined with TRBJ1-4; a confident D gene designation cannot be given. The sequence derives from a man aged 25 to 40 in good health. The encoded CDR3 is CARTSGEDPVRKLFF. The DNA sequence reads TGTGCCAGAACCAGCGGGGAGGACCCCGTAAGAAAACTGTTTTTT.